This note documents a single T cell receptor (beta chain) sequence. Its specificity is unknown. The entry originates in a study of cytomegalovirus exposure and HLA in healthy donors. Findings and limits, study-wide: In vitro work confirmed that a few CMV-associated chains recognize CMV antigens. Information on immune exposure was restricted to one variable (CMV serostatus). Most sequenced TCRs were rare (though some public TCRs occurred in many donors). The study assumed roughly uniform donor sequencing depth for presence/absence analyses.

The PCR made use of 60 Vbeta and 13 Jbeta primers. Profiled with immunoSEQ multiplex PCR; TCRdb holds only in-frame clones, not every one. This listing includes just over 80,000 clones. Germline-derived CDR1 and CDR2 are SGHRS and YFSETQ. The V end was cut by 5 bases, the J end by 5 bases, with 11 bases between. The CDR3 extends over 12 amino acids. Input material: PBMCs. The source of this sequence is a woman aged 30 to 39 in good health and CMV-seronegative. V gene TRBV5-1 combines with J gene TRBJ2-7; a weak D match, TRBD2 (5 bases). The DNA of the CDR3 is TGCGCCAGCAGTCGAGGGCCAGACGAGCAGTACTTC. As protein: CASSRGPDEQYF.